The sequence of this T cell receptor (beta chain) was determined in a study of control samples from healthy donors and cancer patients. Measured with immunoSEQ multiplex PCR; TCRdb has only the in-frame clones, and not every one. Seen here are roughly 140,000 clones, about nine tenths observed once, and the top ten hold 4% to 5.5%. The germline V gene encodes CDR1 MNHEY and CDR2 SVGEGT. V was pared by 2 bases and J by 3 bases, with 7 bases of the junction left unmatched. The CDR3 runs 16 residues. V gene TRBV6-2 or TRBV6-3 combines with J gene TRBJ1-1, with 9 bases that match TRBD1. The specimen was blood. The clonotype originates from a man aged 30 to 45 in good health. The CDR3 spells CASSYGTGRSDTEAFF. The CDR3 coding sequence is TGTGCCAGCAGTTACGGGACAGGGAGGTCGGACACTGAAGCTTTCTTT.